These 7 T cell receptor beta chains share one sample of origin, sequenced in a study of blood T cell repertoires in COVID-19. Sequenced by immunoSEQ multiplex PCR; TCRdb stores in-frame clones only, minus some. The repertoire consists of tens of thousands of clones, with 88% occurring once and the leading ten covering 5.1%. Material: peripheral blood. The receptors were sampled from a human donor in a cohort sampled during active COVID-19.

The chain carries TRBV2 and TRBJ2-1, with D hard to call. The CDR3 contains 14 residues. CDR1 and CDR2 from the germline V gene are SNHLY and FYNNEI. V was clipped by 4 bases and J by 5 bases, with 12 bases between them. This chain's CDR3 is CASSGSTFNNEQFF. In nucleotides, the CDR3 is TGTGCCAGCAGTGGGTCTACCTTCAACAATGAGCAGTTCTTC.

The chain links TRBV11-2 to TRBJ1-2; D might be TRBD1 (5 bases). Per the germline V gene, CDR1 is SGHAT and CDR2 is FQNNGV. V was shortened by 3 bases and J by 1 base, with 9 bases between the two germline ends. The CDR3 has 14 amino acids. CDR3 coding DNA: TGTGCCAGCAGCTTTTCAGGGCGTAACTATGGCTACACCTTC. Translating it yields CASSFSGRNYGYTF.

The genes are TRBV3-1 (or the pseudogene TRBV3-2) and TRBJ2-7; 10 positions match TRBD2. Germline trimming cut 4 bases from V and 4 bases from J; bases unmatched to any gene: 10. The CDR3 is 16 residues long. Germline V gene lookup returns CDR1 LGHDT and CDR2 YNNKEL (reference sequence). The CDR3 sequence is CASSRDLAGEGYEQYF. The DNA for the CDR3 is TGTGCCAGCAGCCGAGATCTAGCGGGAGAGGGGTACGAGCAGTACTTC.

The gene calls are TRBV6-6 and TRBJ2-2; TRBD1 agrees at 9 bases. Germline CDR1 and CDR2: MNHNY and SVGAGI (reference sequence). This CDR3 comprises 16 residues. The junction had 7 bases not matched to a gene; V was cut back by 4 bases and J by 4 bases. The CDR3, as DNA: TGTGCCAGCAGTTTACCGGGACAGGGTGGCACCGGGGAGCTGTTTTTT. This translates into CASSLPGQGGTGELFF.

The CDR3 region has the DNA TGTGCCAGCAGCTTGGGGGGGAACTATGGCTACACCTTC. This translates into CASSLGGNYGYTF. The chain uses TRBV7-9 and TRBJ1-2, with D possibly TRBD1 on 5 matching bases. The V gene's germline CDR1 is SEHNR and CDR2 FQNEAQ (reference sequence). V lost 3 bases, J lost 2 bases, and 7 bases lay in between. CDR3 length equals 13 residues.

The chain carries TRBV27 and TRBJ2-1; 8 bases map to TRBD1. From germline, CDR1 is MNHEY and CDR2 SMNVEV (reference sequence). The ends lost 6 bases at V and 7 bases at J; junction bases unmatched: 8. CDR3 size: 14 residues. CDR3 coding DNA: TGTGCCAGCAGCCGGACAGGGCCCCCTAATGAGCAGTTCTTC. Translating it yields CASSRTGPPNEQFF.

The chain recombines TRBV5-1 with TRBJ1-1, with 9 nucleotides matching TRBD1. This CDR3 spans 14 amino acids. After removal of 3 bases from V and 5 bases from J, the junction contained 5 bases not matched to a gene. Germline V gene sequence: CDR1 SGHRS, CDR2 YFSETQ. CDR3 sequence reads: CASSSGQGVTEAFF. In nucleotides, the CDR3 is TGCGCCAGCAGCTCGGGACAGGGAGTTACTGAAGCTTTCTTT. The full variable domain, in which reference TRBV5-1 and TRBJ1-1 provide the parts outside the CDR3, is KAGVTQTPRYLIKTRGQQVTLSCSPISGHRSVSWYQQTPGQGLQFLFEYFSETQRNKGNFPGRFSGRQFSNSRSEMNVSTLELGDSALYLCASSSGQGVTEAFFGQGTRLTVV.